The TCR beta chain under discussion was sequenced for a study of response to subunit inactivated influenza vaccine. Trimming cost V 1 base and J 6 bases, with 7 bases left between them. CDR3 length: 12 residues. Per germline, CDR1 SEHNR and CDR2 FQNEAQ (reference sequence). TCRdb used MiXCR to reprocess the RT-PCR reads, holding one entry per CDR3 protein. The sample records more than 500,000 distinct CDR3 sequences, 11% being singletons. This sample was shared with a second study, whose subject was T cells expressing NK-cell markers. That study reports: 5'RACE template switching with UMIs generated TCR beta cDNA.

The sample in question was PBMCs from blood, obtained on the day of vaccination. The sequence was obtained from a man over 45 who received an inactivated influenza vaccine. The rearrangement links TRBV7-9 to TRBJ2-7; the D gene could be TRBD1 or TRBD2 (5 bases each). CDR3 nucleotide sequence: TGTGCCAGCAGCTTAGGTGGGACCGAGCAGTACTTC. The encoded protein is CASSLGGTEQYF.